These 5 T cell receptor beta chains originate from one sample sequenced in a study of T cells in Graves' hyperthyroidism and ophthalmopathy. The source material, RNA transcripts, was used to amplify TCR beta CDR3 regions. First-round RT-PCR targeting the TCR CDR3 was performed with the HTBI primer set. TCRdb fed the multiplex PCR reads into MiXCR, producing one record per CDR3 protein. The sample holds nearly 750,000 distinct CDR3 sequences, roughly a third seen once. Sequencing was carried out using blood. These receptor sequences come from a woman aged 40 to 55 with Graves' hyperthyroidism.

The chain carries TRBV7-8 and TRBJ2-7; D unresolved. CDR3 length equals 14 residues. V was pared by 3 bases and J by 3 bases, with 12 bases between. Germline V gene data show CDR1 as SGHVS and CDR2 as FQNEAQ. CDR3 DNA sequence: TGTGCCAGCAGCTTCGTCCAATTAGACTACGAGCAGTACTTC. It encodes CASSFVQLDYEQYF.

With respect to this clonotype: A read error is possible here, since a much larger clone lies one base away. J is TRBJ2-7 and V is TRBV7-9, with 8 bases lining up with TRBD2. From germline, CDR1 is SEHNR and CDR2 FQNEAQ (reference sequence). The junction had 14 bases not matched to a gene; V was cut back by 3 bases and J by 7 bases. The CDR3 totals 16 residues. CDR3 nucleotide sequence: TGTGCCAGCAGCTTGCGGGGGGAGATCGCCTACAATGAGCAGTACTTC. Its translation: CASSLRGEIAYNEQYF. Based on the CDR3 plus reference TRBV7-9 and TRBJ2-7, the full variable domain is DTGVSQNPRHKITKRGQNVTFRCDPISEHNRLYWYRQTLGQGPEFLTYFQNEAQLEKSRLLSDRFSAERPKGSFSTLEIQRTEQGDSAMYLCASSLRGEIAYNEQYFGPGTRLTVT.

CDR3 sequence (DNA): TGTGCCAGCAGCTTAGTCACAGGCCAGACCTACGAGCAGTACTTC. Its translation is CASSLVTGQTYEQYF. V is TRBV7-9 and J is TRBJ2-7, with D perhaps TRBD1 (5 bases). With 1 base removed from V and 2 bases from J, the gap between germline ends came to 12 bases. Germline V lookup: CDR1 SEHNR, CDR2 FQNEAQ (reference sequence). The CDR3 extends over 15 amino acids.

This clonotype has more than one count but fewer than ten. The rearrangement uses TRBV6-6 and TRBJ2-7; either TRBD1 or TRBD2 may supply D (5 bases each). CDR3 length: 13 residues. Trimming removed 4 bases from V and 6 bases from J, with 13 bases in between. Germline CDR1 reads MNHNY; CDR2 reads SVGAGI (reference sequence). Written as DNA, the CDR3 is TGTGCCAGCAGTTTGGGACGGCTTAGCGAGCAGTACTTC. It yields the protein CASSLGRLSEQYF.

In its sample, this clonotype was seen many times. This chain links TRBV19 with TRBJ1-2, with a weak D call TRBD1 (6 bases). The germline gives CDR1 LNHDA, CDR2 SQIVND (reference sequence). V shed 4 bases and J shed 4 bases, with 16 bases lying between them. CDR3 length equals 15 residues. The chain's CDR3 is CASSTSTGPSYGYTF. The CDR3 DNA reads TGTGCCAGTAGTACCTCGACAGGTCCTTCCTATGGCTACACCTTC.